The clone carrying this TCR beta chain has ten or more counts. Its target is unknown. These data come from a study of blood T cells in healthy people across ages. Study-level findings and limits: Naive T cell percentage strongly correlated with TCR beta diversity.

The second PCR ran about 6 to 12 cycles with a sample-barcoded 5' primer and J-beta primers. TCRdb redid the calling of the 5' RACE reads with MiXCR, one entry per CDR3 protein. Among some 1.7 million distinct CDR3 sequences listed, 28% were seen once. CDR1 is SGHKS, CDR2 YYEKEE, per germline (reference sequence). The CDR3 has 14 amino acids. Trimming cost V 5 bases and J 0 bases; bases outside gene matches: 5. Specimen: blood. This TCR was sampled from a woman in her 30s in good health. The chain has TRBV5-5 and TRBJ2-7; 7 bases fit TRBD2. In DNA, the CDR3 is TGTGCCAGCAGTTGGGGCGGGAGCTCCTACGAGCAGTACTTC. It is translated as CASSWGGSSYEQYF.